The entry that follows covers one TCR beta chain sequence. Its antigen remains unknown. The data originate from a study of cytomegalovirus exposure and HLA in healthy donors. V lost 6 bases and J 0 bases, leaving 5 bases between the germline ends. The CDR3 covers 12 residues. CDR1 is LNHDA and CDR2 is SQIVND in the germline V gene (reference sequence). The primer mix had 60 Vbeta and 13 Jbeta primers. Repertoires were generated with immunoSEQ multiplex PCR, while TCRdb's copy carries only in-frame clones and drops some. The sample has some 70,000 clones, and its top ten clones hold roughly 5%. Study conclusions and caveats: Roughly uniform depth of sequencing across donors was assumed in presence/absence analyses. Within a later analysis, the majority of CMV-associated TCR beta chains appeared HLA-restricted. Productive status was seen about 87% or about 30% of the time for most TCR beta V segments in an earlier analysis.

The sample was PBMCs. This clonotype was obtained from a man aged 40-55 years in good health and CMV-seronegative. The rearrangement uses TRBV19 and TRBJ1-2; D is ambiguous. The CDR3 nucleotides read TGTGCCAGTAGATCCGCTAACTATGGCTACACCTTC. Translation gives CASRSANYGYTF.